This is a list of T cell receptor beta chains from one sample in a study of vaccination and CD4 T cells after COVID-19. These TCRs are of unknown antigen specificity. TCRdb itself ran the PCR reads through MiXCR, one entry per CDR3 protein. The sample carries some 24,000 distinct CDR3 sequences, more than 30% recorded once. Here the sequenced sample was CD4+ T cells from blood, cultured in vitro, taken about 7 months after SARS-CoV-2 vaccination. The source is a human donor who had recovered from COVID-19. The CDR3 runs from the conserved cysteine through the conserved F or W. The order of the fields is J gene, clone size, V gene, D gene, CDR3 protein, CDR3 DNA. D genes are given only for firm matches. Clone sizes are given selectively: once, few, many, or a class where the clone is expanded.

TRBJ2-7 - TRBV27 TRBD1 CASGPSRDRAYEQYF TGTGCCAGCGGACCGAGTAGGGACAGGGCCTACGAGCAGTACTTC
TRBJ2-3 few TRBV7-3 - CASSSDSTDTQYF TGTGCCAGCAGCTCGGACAGCACAGATACGCAGTATTTT
TRBJ2-1 - TRBV6-1 TRBD2 CASSRLAGSGNNEQFF TGTGCCAGCAGTAGACTAGCGGGAAGCGGGAACAATGAGCAGTTCTTC
TRBJ2-1 few TRBV20-1 TRBD2 CSAAQREGPIIAYNEQFF TGCAGTGCTGCCCAGCGGGAGGGCCCCATTATTGCCTACAATGAGCAGTTCTTC
TRBJ1-2 few TRBV28 - CASNPGDYYGYTF TGTGCCAGCAACCCGGGGGACTACTATGGCTACACCTTC
TRBJ2-1 - TRBV7-2 TRBD2 CASSSSGRAYNEQFF TGTGCCAGCAGCTCTAGCGGGAGGGCGTATAATGAGCAGTTCTTC
TRBJ1-1 - TRBV7-2 - CASSIGTPHTEAFF TGTGCCAGCAGTATCGGAACCCCCCACACTGAAGCTTTCTTT
TRBJ1-6 - TRBV20-1 - CSARPGRDNSPLHF TGCAGTGCTAGACCGGGACGAGATAATTCACCCCTCCACTTT
TRBJ2-5 - TRBV20-1 TRBD2 CSARDRTSGSFGETQYF TGCAGTGCTAGAGATCGAACTAGCGGGAGTTTCGGGGAGACCCAGTACTTC
TRBJ1-2 medium-sized TRBV7-2 TRBD1 CASSLRTGEGGYTF TGTGCCAGCAGCTTACGGACAGGGGAAGGTGGCTACACCTTC
TRBJ2-6 - TRBV6-5 - CASSYSGDVGGGRGANVLTF TGTGCCAGCAGTTACTCCGGTGATGTGGGGGGAGGCCGCGGGGCCAACGTCCTGACTTTC